This paragraph reports one T cell receptor beta chain. Its antigen is unknown. Researchers ran the PCR with 60 Vbeta and 13 Jbeta primers. Using immunoSEQ multiplex PCR, the repertoire was profiled, and TCRdb retains in-frame clones only, with some absent. Among under 200,000 clones listed, approximately 80% were seen once. The data were taken from a study of cytomegalovirus exposure and HLA in healthy donors. Study results and caveats: Likely technical artifact: a cluster of highly shared sequence variants. Per a later analysis, HLA-associated TCR beta chains showed more clonal expansion than other, equally common TCR beta chains. Several V segments, TRBV6-2 and TRBV6-3 among them, could not be told apart and were dropped. Association of 15,000 to 20,000 TCR beta sequences with HLA alleles was found at 0.05 false discovery rate in a later analysis.

Germline assignment: CDR1 MNHEY and CDR2 SVGAGI. V dropped 6 bases and J dropped 4; count of bases not matched to a gene: 4. CDR3 length: 14 residues. This sequence joins TRBV6-5 and TRBJ2-7; 12 positions match TRBD2. The sequenced material came from PBMCs. The receptor was derived from a man in his fifties or sixties in good health and CMV-seronegative. The CDR3 reads CASSRTSGVYEQYF. The CDR3 region has the DNA TGTGCCAGCAGCCGGACTAGCGGGGTGTACGAGCAGTACTTC.